These 23 T cell receptor beta chains came from one sample sequenced in a study of shared clonotypes between healthy human individuals. Naive CD8 cells comprised CD45RO-negative, CCR7-positively selected cells, excluding terminally differentiated effector memory CD45RA+ cells. Profiling relied on immunoSEQ multiplex PCR, and the TCRdb table lists in-frame clones only, not all of them. The sample includes around 1.9 million clones, just over 90% of them seen just once. Specimen: naive CD8+ T cells from PBMCs. The source is a man aged 18 to 29 in good health. Some clones in this sample may be carry-over from other donors' samples.

This chain joins TRBV6-5 and TRBJ2-7; 8 bases are a match to TRBD2. The germline gives CDR1 MNHEY, CDR2 SVGAGI. The CDR3 length is 15 residues. V was clipped by 0 bases and J by 5 bases; unmatched bases: 6. CDR3: CASSYSIAGSDEQYF. CDR3 DNA sequence: TGTGCCAGCAGTTACTCTATAGCGGGATCTGACGAGCAGTACTTC.

This chain connects TRBV19 to TRBJ2-7; D may match TRBD1 or TRBD2 (6 bases each). Germline V lookup: CDR1 LNHDA, CDR2 SQIVND (reference sequence). The CDR3 is 13 residues long. The V end was cut by 3 bases, the J end by 3 bases, with 9 bases between. CDR3 sequence (DNA): TGTGCCAGTAGTATTGGGGGGCGCTACGAGCAGTACTTC. Translating it yields CASSIGGRYEQYF. Complete variable domain (other parts from reference TRBV19 and TRBJ2-7): DGGITQSPKYLFRKEGQNVTLSCEQNLNHDAMYWYRQDPGQGLRLIYYSQIVNDFQKGDIAEGYSVSREKKESFPLTVTSAQKNPTAFYLCASSIGGRYEQYFGPGTRLTVT.

This sequence joins TRBV7-8 and TRBJ2-1; D may be TRBD1 or TRBD2 (5 bases each). Germline CDR1 is SGHVS and CDR2 is FQNEAQ. V lost 6 bases to trimming and J lost 5 bases, with 11 bases between them. This CDR3 region has 13 residues. The CDR3 reads CASSHWDDNEQFF. As DNA, the CDR3 is TGTGCCAGCAGTCACTGGGACGACAATGAGCAGTTCTTC.

This chain links TRBV30 with TRBJ2-6; the match to TRBD1 covers 8 bases. The CDR3 is 16 amino acids. V gave up 2 bases and J gave up 1 base; unmatched junction bases: 4. The germline V gene has CDR1 GTSNPN and CDR2 SVGIG (reference sequence). CDR3 region: CAWSHWTGSGANVLTF. The CDR3 bases are TGTGCCTGGAGTCACTGGACAGGGTCTGGGGCCAACGTCCTGACTTTC.

With regard to this clone: Additional DNA sequences in this sample encode the identical CDR3. V is TRBV27 and J is TRBJ1-5; a possible D gene is TRBD1 (5 bases). This CDR3 is 14 amino acids long. Germline values: CDR1 MNHEY, CDR2 SMNVEV (reference sequence). Trimming took 2 bases from V and 2 from J, leaving 7 bases between them. The CDR3 protein is CASSLRGGNQPQHF. The CDR3 region has the DNA TGTGCCAGCAGTTTAAGGGGCGGCAATCAGCCCCAGCATTTT.

This chain connects TRBV28 to TRBJ2-7, with D possibly being TRBD1 (5 bases). CDR1 and CDR2 (germline): MDHEN, SYDVKM. The CDR3 extends over 18 amino acids. Trimming left V 5 bases short and J 0 bases short, with 23 bases between. The CDR3 DNA is TGTGCCAGCAGTCCCGTAGAACCCCGCAGGGTACGCTCCTACGAGCAGTACTTC. Protein product: CASSPVEPRRVRSYEQYF.

Of note for this clone: The same CDR3 arises from other DNA sequences in this sample as well. The J gene is TRBJ2-7, the V gene TRBV9; maybe TRBD2 (6 bases). Germline values: CDR1 SGDLS, CDR2 YYNGEE. V gave up 0 bases and J gave up 1 base, with 8 bases separating them. The CDR3 is 14 amino acids. For the CDR3, the DNA is TGTGCCAGCAGCGTAGGGACTATATCCTACGAGCAGTACTTC. Protein sequence: CASSVGTISYEQYF.

The table lists this clone with a count of one. The chain couples TRBV7-9 to TRBJ1-2, with a weak D call TRBD1 (6 bases). The CDR3 extends over 16 amino acids. V was clipped by 5 bases and J by 0 bases, with 16 bases between them. CDR1 is SEHNR, CDR2 FQNEAQ, per germline (reference sequence). Here the CDR3 reads CASSPREGGTNYGYTF. In DNA, the CDR3 is TGTGCCAGCAGCCCCAGAGAGGGGGGAACTAACTATGGCTACACCTTC. Using reference TRBV7-9 and TRBJ1-2 for the parts outside the CDR3, the full variable domain is DTGVSQNPRHKITKRGQNVTFRCDPISEHNRLYWYRQTLGQGPEFLTYFQNEAQLEKSRLLSDRFSAERPKGSFSTLEIQRTEQGDSAMYLCASSPREGGTNYGYTFGSGTRLTVV.

This clone was recorded a few times. The CDR3 DNA follows: TGTGCCAGCAGTTTAAAGACTAGCGGGAGCACAGATACGCAGTATTTT. It specifies CASSLKTSGSTDTQYF. The V and J genes are TRBV28 and TRBJ2-3; 10 positions agree with TRBD2. The CDR3 is 16 amino acids. Germline-derived CDR1 and CDR2 are MDHEN and SYDVKM. V lost 2 bases to trimming and J lost 0 bases; unmatched junction nucleotides: 2.

On this clone: At the DNA level, this CDR3 is encoded by other sequences in the same sample as well. The chain couples TRBV9 to TRBJ2-7; TRBD2 is a possible D gene (5 bases). The CDR3 has 13 residues. Deletions cut 0 bases from V and 6 bases from J, with 10 bases between. CDR1 SGDLS and CDR2 YYNGEE come from the germline V gene. The CDR3 loop reads CASSVEGGGEQYF. DNA of the CDR3: TGTGCCAGCAGCGTAGAAGGAGGTGGCGAGCAGTACTTC. Filled out from reference TRBV9 and TRBJ2-7, the complete variable domain reads DSGVTQTPKHLITATGQRVTLRCSPRSGDLSVYWYQQSLDQGLQFLIQYYNGEERAKGNILERFSAQQFPDLHSELNLSSLELGDSALYFCASSVEGGGEQYFGPGTRLTVT.

This sequence joins TRBV27 and TRBJ2-3, with TRBD2 identical over 9 bases. The J segment lost 3 bases and the V segment lost 2 bases, leaving 3 bases of the junction unmatched. This CDR3 is built from 15 residues. Germline V gene data show CDR1 as MNHEY and CDR2 as SMNVEV (reference sequence). The CDR3: CASSLGLARTDTQYF. The CDR3 coding sequence is TGTGCCAGCAGTTTAGGACTAGCGCGAACAGATACGCAGTATTTT.

V and J are TRBV5-4 and TRBJ2-1, with D hard to call. This CDR3 is built from 11 residues. Germline V gives CDR1 SGHNT, CDR2 YYREEE (reference sequence). The V end lost 3 bases, the J end lost 6 bases, and 4 bases lay between the germline ends. CDR3 in DNA: TGTGCCAGCAGCTACAGCAATGAGCAGTTCTTC. It specifies CASSYSNEQFF.

The J gene is TRBJ2-5, the V gene TRBV11-2; perhaps TRBD1 as D (5 bases). This CDR3 comprises 11 residues. Germline loops: CDR1 SGHAT, CDR2 FQNNGV. Trimming took 1 base from V and 11 from J, leaving 8 bases between them. The CDR3 here is CASSLVQEQYF. As DNA, the CDR3 is TGTGCCAGCAGCTTAGTACAGGAGCAGTACTTC.

The V gene is TRBV2, the J gene TRBJ2-7; TRBD2 is a possible D gene (6 bases). This CDR3 is built from 11 residues. Looked up from germline, CDR1 is SNHLY and CDR2 is FYNNEI. The CDR3, as DNA: TGTGTGGCGGGGAAGACCTACGAGCAGTACTTC. Amino acid sequence: CVAGKTYEQYF. The full variable domain, completed using reference TRBV2 and TRBJ2-7, is EPEVTQTPSHQVTQMGQEVILRCVPISNHLYFYWYRQILGQKVEFLVSFYNNEISEKSEIFDDQFSVERPDGSNFTLKIRSTKLEDSAMYFCVAGKTYEQYFGPGTRLTVT.

This sequence joins TRBV11-3 and TRBJ2-7, with 9 bases lining up with TRBD2. The CDR3 sequence is 12 residues long. The junction had 1 base not matched to a gene; V was cut back by 6 bases and J by 4 bases. Germline V lookup: CDR1 SGHNT, CDR2 YENEEA. As DNA, the CDR3 is TGTGCCAGCAGGCTAGCGGGGTACGAGCAGTACTTC. Encoded protein: CASRLAGYEQYF.

The genes are TRBV23-1 and TRBJ1-1; maybe TRBD1 (5 bases). TRBV23-1 is known as an ORF, though its function is uncertain. Deletions cut 3 bases from V and 4 bases from J, with 18 bases between. This CDR3 has 16 amino acids. CDR3 residues: CASSQARRAGSTEAFF. The CDR3 DNA reads as TGCGCCAGCAGTCAGGCTCGCAGGGCGGGGAGCACTGAAGCTTTCTTT.

With respect to this clone: This CDR3 is also generated by other DNA sequences in the sample. The chain couples TRBV27 to TRBJ2-7; 7 bases match TRBD2. This CDR3 region has 13 residues. Germline V CDR1 and CDR2: MNHEY, SMNVEV (reference sequence). J lost 2 bases, V lost 4 bases, and 2 bases had no gene match. The CDR3 loop reads CASSYGLAYEQYF. CDR3 coding DNA: TGTGCCAGCAGTTACGGACTAGCCTACGAGCAGTACTTC.

The rearrangement joins TRBV30 to TRBJ2-5; the D is unclear. TRBJ2-7 explains the end of the DNA better; the J call may be wrong. The CDR3 is 13 amino acids. Germline loops: CDR1 GTSNPN, CDR2 SVGIG (reference sequence). CDR3 coding DNA: TGTGCCTGGAGTGCCCGGACCACCTACGAGCAGTACTTC. It encodes CAWSARTTYEQYF.

The chain has TRBV9 and TRBJ2-7; TRBD2 aligns across 7 bases. The V gene's germline CDR1 is SGDLS and CDR2 YYNGEE. This CDR3 region has 17 residues. After removal of 0 bases from V and 4 bases from J, the junction contained 13 bases not matched to a gene. CDR3 in DNA: TGTGCCAGCAGCGTAGCCCCGCAGACTAGCCGAGGGTACGAGCAGTACTTC. Its translation is CASSVAPQTSRGYEQYF.

This clone was seen a single time. V gene TRBV28 combines with J gene TRBJ2-7; 8 positions agree with TRBD2. Germline V lookup: CDR1 MDHEN, CDR2 SYDVKM. This CDR3 spans 15 amino acids. V lost 1 base, J lost 1 base, and 3 bases stayed unmatched. The CDR3 spells CASSLLAGTSYEQYF. The CDR3 DNA reads TGTGCCAGCAGTTTATTAGCGGGGACGTCCTACGAGCAGTACTTC.

The chain couples TRBV19 to TRBJ1-5; TRBD1 might be the D (5 bases). The CDR3 is 15 residues long. From germline, CDR1 is LNHDA and CDR2 SQIVND (reference sequence). V shed 3 bases and J shed 9 bases, with 18 bases lying between them. The CDR3 DNA reads TGTGCCAGTAGTATGAAGGGCCAGGGCCCCCGGCCCCAGCATTTT. Amino acid sequence: CASSMKGQGPRPQHF.

The chain is built from TRBV4-1 and TRBJ2-7; maybe TRBD1 (6 bases). In germline, CDR1 is MGHRA, CDR2 YSYEKL. Between the trimmed V and J ends, which lost 6 bases and 4 bases, there was a span of 16 bases. The CDR3 consists of 14 residues. This chain's CDR3 is CASRSGTQPYEQYF. The DNA of the CDR3 is TGCGCCAGCAGGTCCGGGACACAACCATACGAGCAGTACTTC.

The chain joins TRBV9 to TRBJ2-1; D ambiguous. Trimming cost V 2 bases and J 9 bases, with 15 bases left between them. CDR3 length: 14 amino acids. Per the germline V gene, CDR1 is SGDLS and CDR2 is YYNGEE. The CDR3 DNA sequence: TGTGCCAGCAGCGTCCGGACCGAAGCCCGTGAGCAGTTCTTC. It specifies CASSVRTEAREQFF.